The 7 T cell receptor delta chains in this list originate from one sample, sequenced in a study of γδ T cells in repeated Plasmodium falciparum infection. Bulk repertoires came from Vgamma9/Vdelta2+ or Vdelta2-negative gammadelta T cells flow-sorted from PBMC. TCRdb processed the multiplex PCR reads again with the CATT caller. The repertoire includes 90,000 to 95,000 delta-chain clones, over 0.75% of them detected once, and nearly 10% sits in the top ten. Sequencing was done on a sample of gamma-delta T cells from blood. These TCRs come from a pool of human donors (malaria-infected and uninfected, not separated).

This clone was counted only a few times. The protein in TCRdb stems from a much larger clone and differs at residue 18 from this DNA's translation, likely a read error; here the protein is translated from the DNA. The V gene is listed as TRDV1; no J gene was called; TRDD3 is the table's D call, not checked against the DNA. CDR3 length: 23 residues. CDR1 and CDR2 from the germline V gene are TSWWSYY and QGS. CDR3 region: CALGELALVKTLPTGWGATSLIF. Written as DNA, the CDR3 is TGTGCTCTTGGGGAACTGGCCTTAGTAAAAACCCTTCCTACGGGTTGGGGAGCAACTAGTCTCATCTTT.

This clone was detected only a few times. TCRdb pairs this DNA with a much larger clone's protein that differs at residue 14, likely a read error; the protein shown was translated from the DNA. The CDR3 loop reads CALGERSIRYPIVRDTFGYTDKLIF. The CDR3 DNA sequence: TGTGCTCTTGGGGAACGAAGTATCAGGTACCCCATTGTGAGGGATACGTTCGGGTACACCGATAAACTCATCTTT. The chain has TRDV1 and TRDJ1; TRDD3 agrees at 8 bases. Germline matching of the DNA provided the J gene here, since TCRdb leaves it blank. With V trimmed by 1 base and J by 0 bases, 31 bases remained unmatched. Germline CDR1 is TSWWSYY and CDR2 is QGS. The CDR3 is 25 amino acids.

A note on this clone: TCRdb has a much larger clone's protein, which differs at residue 22 from the translation of this DNA, likely because of a read error; what is shown is the protein translated from the DNA. The chain carries TRDV1 and TRDJ1; 12 bases are a match to TRDD3. The CDR3 spans 23 residues. Germline V lookup: CDR1 TSWWSYY, CDR2 QGS. Written as DNA, the CDR3 is TGTGCTCTTGGGGAAAGAGGACCTACAGGACCCTGGGGGATACGCGGGTACACCGATAAACTCACCTTT. This gives the protein CALGERGPTGPWGIRGYTDKLTF.

Concerning this clone: TCRdb lists the protein of a much larger clone for this DNA, which differs at residue 4, so this is likely a read error; the protein given here is translated from the DNA itself. The CDR3 loop reads CACGTLGDSSWDTRQMFF. CDR3 nucleotides: TGTGCCTGTGGCACCCTGGGGGACAGCTCCTGGGACACCCGACAGATGTTTTTC. This chain connects TRDV2 to TRDJ3, with 8 bases identical to TRDD3. No J gene is reported in TCRdb; it was inferred here by comparing the DNA with germline. Germline CDR1 and CDR2: GEAIGNYY and EKD. This CDR3 comprises 18 residues.

This clone was observed a few times. The TCRdb record carries a much larger clone's protein, which differs from this DNA's translation at residue 12; a read error is the likely cause, and the protein listed here is the DNA translation. As DNA, the CDR3 is TGTGCCTGTGACCCGATAATTACTGGGGAGAGCCCCTGGGACACCCGACAGATGTTTTTC. Protein: CACDPIITGESPWDTRQMFF. The V and J genes are TRDV2 and TRDJ3; TRDD3 matches 7 bases. TCRdb carries no J gene annotation; the J gene was assigned here by matching the DNA with germline. V was clipped by 3 bases and J by 2 bases; unmatched bases: 15. The CDR3 has 20 amino acids. CDR1 GEAIGNYY and CDR2 EKD come from the germline V gene.

This clone was seen a handful of times. This DNA's translation and the protein TCRdb lists, from a much larger clone, do not match at residue 6, likely due to a read error; the protein shown is translated from the DNA. The chain uses TRDV1 and TRDJ1, with D unresolved. TCRdb carries no J gene annotation; the J gene was assigned here by matching the DNA with germline. The length of the CDR3 is 16 residues. The germline CDR1 and CDR2 sequences are TSWWSYY and QGS. The V end was cut by 2 bases, the J end by 0 bases, with 13 bases between. In DNA, the CDR3 is TGTGCTCTTGGGGAAATAAGGGCCGCGTACACCGATAAACTCATCTTT. Its translation is CALGEIRAAYTDKLIF.

In this sample, this clone turned up many times. TCRdb's listed protein matches a much larger clone and diverges from this DNA's translation at residue 10, likely through a read error; the protein shown comes from the DNA. This chain joins TRDV2 and TRDJ1, with 8 bases aligning to TRDD3. The CDR3 covers 18 residues. The V segment lost 0 bases and the J segment 2 bases; nucleotides outside the gene matches: 13. Per the germline V gene, CDR1 is GEAIGNYY and CDR2 is EKD. CDR3 nucleotides: TGTGCCTGTGACACCTTGTTACTGGGGGGTACGAAGACCGATAAACTCATCTTT. As protein: CACDTLLLGGTKTDKLIF.